These 29 T cell receptor beta chains were sequenced from one sample in a study of cytomegalovirus exposure and HLA in healthy donors. Amplification used 60 Vbeta primers and 13 Jbeta primers. The repertoire was sequenced with immunoSEQ multiplex PCR; TCRdb's copy has only in-frame clones and lacks some. The data hold around 140,000 clones, with approximately 80% observed a single time. Sequenced input: PBMCs. The receptors derive from a man in his forties in good health and CMV-seronegative.

Only a few counts were recorded for this clone. As DNA, the CDR3 is TGTGCCAGCAGCCAAGATTGGGCAGGGGGTTTCTACGAGCAGTACTTC. Protein sequence: CASSQDWAGGFYEQYF. This chain uses TRBV14 with TRBJ2-7; TRBD1 agrees at 7 bases. The CDR3 is 16 amino acids. Germline lookup yields CDR1 SGHDN and CDR2 FVKESK. The ends lost 0 bases at V and 3 bases at J; junction bases unmatched: 8.

The chain combines TRBV4-3 with TRBJ2-7, with TRBD2 as a possible D gene (5 bases). CDR1 is LGHNA and CDR2 is YSLEER in the germline V gene. This CDR3 is built from 14 residues. V gave up 1 base and J gave up 7 bases, with 14 bases separating them. CDR3 amino acids: CASSQGALALEQYF. Written as DNA, the CDR3 is TGCGCCAGCAGCCAAGGGGCTCTAGCCCTGGAGCAGTACTTC.

This chain links TRBV19 with TRBJ2-1; 8 bases align to TRBD2. With 6 bases clipped from V and 0 bases from J, the junction kept 7 bases outside the gene matches. The CDR3 spans 16 residues. Germline CDR1 and CDR2: LNHDA and SQIVND (reference sequence). The CDR3 reads CASRAQAGDSYNEQFF. As DNA, the CDR3 is TGTGCCAGTAGGGCCCAAGCGGGGGACTCCTACAATGAGCAGTTCTTC.

This sequence joins TRBV28 and TRBJ2-6, with no clear D. CDR3 length equals 12 residues. Germline CDR1 and CDR2: MDHEN and SYDVKM. Trimming took off 9 bases at V and 1 base at J, with 4 bases between the two ends. The CDR3 protein is CASQSGANVLTF. The DNA of the CDR3 is TGTGCCAGTCAATCTGGGGCCAACGTCCTGACTTTC.

The chain recombines TRBV7-9 with TRBJ1-5; D remains ambiguous. The CDR3 is 15 residues long. The germline V gene has CDR1 SEHNR and CDR2 FQNEAQ (reference sequence). With 8 bases removed from V and 2 bases from J, the gap between germline ends came to 16 bases. CDR3 loop: CASVSGSGRNQPQHF. Here the CDR3 DNA reads TGTGCCAGCGTTAGCGGTAGCGGTCGCAATCAGCCCCAGCATTTT.

The chain carries TRBV7-9 and TRBJ2-4, with TRBD2 matching over 8 bases. This CDR3 comprises 17 residues. Per the germline V gene, CDR1 is SEHNR and CDR2 is FQNEAQ (reference sequence). V lost 5 bases and J lost 1; bases outside the gene matches: 10. CDR3 coding DNA: TGTGCCAGCAGCCTGGTGGAAGCGGGGGACGCCAAAAACATTCAGTACTTC. The encoded protein is CASSLVEAGDAKNIQYF.

The chain has TRBV7-8 and TRBJ2-7; 10 positions agree with TRBD1. V was clipped by 1 base and J by 3 bases; unmatched bases: 3. The CDR3 is made up of 15 amino acids. Germline CDR1 reads SGHVS; CDR2 reads FQNEAQ. CDR3 nucleotides: TGTGCCAGCAGCTTAGTTAGGGACAGGGGCTACGAGCAGTACTTC. Encoded protein: CASSLVRDRGYEQYF. The whole variable domain, remainder taken from reference TRBV7-8 and TRBJ2-7, is GAGVSQSPRYKVAKRGQDVALRCDPISGHVSLFWYQQALGQGPEFLTYFQNEAQLDKSGLPSDRFFAERPEGSVSTLKIQRTQQEDSAVYLCASSLVRDRGYEQYFGPGTRLTVT.

The DNA of the CDR3 is TGCGCCAGCAGCCAAGATTCCCTCGGGGGGTATGGCTACACCTTC. Protein product: CASSQDSLGGYGYTF. J is TRBJ1-2 and V is TRBV4-3; D might be TRBD1 (5 bases). Between the trimmed V and J ends, which lost 0 bases and 5 bases, there was a span of 13 bases. The CDR3 length is 15 residues. The V gene's germline CDR1 is LGHNA and CDR2 YSLEER.

This clone has just one count. The chain couples TRBV2 to TRBJ1-6, with TRBD1 matching over 8 bases. The CDR3 is 18 residues long. Germline CDR1 SNHLY, CDR2 FYNNEI. Trimming at V came to 5 bases and at J to 10 bases, leaving 19 bases not matched to a gene. In nucleotides, the CDR3 is TGTGCCAGCAGTACCGAATTAACCAGGACAGGGTTAGGCTCACCCCTCCACTTT. Translated: CASSTELTRTGLGSPLHF.

The chain joins TRBV10-1 to TRBJ1-1; D is uncertain. In germline, CDR1 is WNHNN, CDR2 SYGVQD (reference sequence). This CDR3 region has 14 residues. V was clipped by 0 bases and J by 2 bases, with 7 bases between them. CDR3 residues: CASSESGRNTEAFF. CDR3 sequence (DNA): TGCGCCAGCAGTGAGTCGGGCAGAAACACTGAAGCTTTCTTT.

The chain employs TRBV28 and TRBJ1-2; a weak D match, TRBD1 (5 bases). This CDR3 spans 11 amino acids. The germline CDR1 and CDR2 sequences are MDHEN and SYDVKM. V lost 6 bases and J 8 bases, leaving 10 bases between the germline ends. The CDR3 coding sequence is TGTGCCAGCAGCGGCGACAGAGGCTACACCTTC. Translating gives CASSGDRGYTF.

This sequence joins TRBV19 and TRBJ2-1; 12 bases match TRBD2. With V trimmed by 10 bases and J by 5 bases, 6 bases remained unmatched. The CDR3 covers 14 residues. Germline V gene lookup returns CDR1 LNHDA and CDR2 SQIVND (reference sequence). This CDR3 reads CATLLAGGHNEQFF. DNA for the CDR3: TGTGCCACTCTACTAGCGGGAGGACACAATGAGCAGTTCTTC.

The genes are TRBV7-9 and TRBJ1-2, with 8 bases aligning to TRBD1. V shed 5 bases and J 3 bases; nucleotides not matched to a gene: 5. The CDR3 has 14 residues. CDR1 and CDR2 from the germline V gene are SEHNR and FQNEAQ (reference sequence). CDR3 nucleotide sequence: TGTGCCAGCAGCAGACAGGGGTGGGACTATGGCTACACCTTC. Its protein product is CASSRQGWDYGYTF.

This chain joins TRBV6-5 and TRBJ2-2, with D unclear. The DNA end lines up better with TRBJ1-3; the J call may be wrong. The germline gives CDR1 MNHEY, CDR2 SVGAGI. There are 16 residues in the CDR3. The CDR3 protein is CASSYQAGIYGNTIYF. Here the CDR3 DNA reads TGTGCCAGCAGTTACCAGGCAGGAATCTACGGAAACACCATATATTTT.

This clone was detected a few times. V gene TRBV18 combines with J gene TRBJ1-1, with D maybe TRBD1 (5 bases). The CDR3 sequence is 13 residues long. The germline V and J ends were trimmed by 8 bases and 1 base, with 11 bases remaining between them. Looked up from germline, CDR1 is KGHSH and CDR2 is LQKENI. DNA for the CDR3: TGTGCCAGCCTTCCAGGGTCGAACACTGAAGCTTTCTTT. It yields the protein CASLPGSNTEAFF.

The chain carries TRBV9 and TRBJ2-3, with 9 positions matching TRBD2. J was trimmed by 6 bases and V by 0 bases; bases with no gene match: 8. The CDR3 spans 16 residues. Germline V gene lookup returns CDR1 SGDLS and CDR2 YYNGEE. CDR3 in amino acids: CASSVVSSGVRDTQYF. As DNA, the CDR3 is TGTGCCAGCAGCGTAGTGTCTAGCGGGGTACGGGATACGCAGTATTTT. Supplemented by reference TRBV9 and TRBJ2-3, the full variable domain reads DSGVTQTPKHLITATGQRVTLRCSPRSGDLSVYWYQQSLDQGLQFLIQYYNGEERAKGNILERFSAQQFPDLHSELNLSSLELGDSALYFCASSVVSSGVRDTQYFGPGTRLTVL.

The CDR3 nucleotides read TGTGCCAGCAGCCCCCGACTAGCGGGGGGCCCAGAGGGCTCCTACGAGCAGTACTTC. Its translation is CASSPRLAGGPEGSYEQYF. This sequence joins TRBV21-1 and TRBJ2-7; TRBD2, the table's D call, was not compared with the DNA. TRBV21-1 is a recognized pseudogene. This CDR3 has 19 amino acids.

The V gene is TRBV6-4, the J gene TRBJ1-5, with D perhaps matching TRBD1 (5 bases). This CDR3 contains 15 residues. The germline V gene encodes CDR1 MRHNA and CDR2 SNTAGT. The V gene lost 6 bases and the J gene lost 2 bases, with 14 bases spanning the gap. CDR3 in amino acids: CASSFRVKGNQPQHF. CDR3 sequence (DNA): TGTGCCAGCAGCTTCAGGGTTAAGGGCAATCAGCCCCAGCATTTT.

V usage is TRBV7-2 and J usage is TRBJ2-5; weak D call: TRBD2 (7 bases). Germline-derived CDR1 and CDR2 are SGHTA and FQGNSA. Trimming took off 1 base at V and 2 bases at J, with 14 bases between the two ends. CDR3 size: 16 residues. The CDR3 reads CASSLVGGAIQETQYF. The CDR3 nucleotides read TGTGCCAGCAGCTTAGTGGGGGGGGCGATACAAGAGACCCAGTACTTC.

Worth noting for this clone: The same CDR3 also results from other DNA sequences found in this sample. The V call is TRBV7-2, the J call TRBJ2-3; no firm D call. Germline V CDR1 and CDR2: SGHTA, FQGNSA. The V end was cut by 5 bases, the J end by 5 bases, with 11 bases between. CDR3 size: 13 residues. CDR3 amino acids: CASSPQVEDTQYF. The CDR3 nucleotides read TGTGCCAGCAGCCCTCAGGTCGAAGATACGCAGTATTTT.

V usage is TRBV7-2 and J usage is TRBJ2-1; tentatively, D is TRBD2 (7 bases). Germline assignment: CDR1 SGHTA and CDR2 FQGNSA. CDR3 length: 14 residues. V lost 7 bases, J lost 3 bases, and 13 bases lay in between. The CDR3 protein is CASTQGGGYNEQFF. CDR3 DNA sequence: TGTGCCAGCACCCAAGGGGGGGGCTACAATGAGCAGTTCTTC.

Points on this clone: A read error may account for a junction end that differs from germline. The chain employs TRBV5-1 and TRBJ2-3, with a tentative D call TRBD2 (5 bases). CDR1 SGHRS and CDR2 YFSETQ come from the germline V gene. CDR3 length: 15 residues. In DNA, the CDR3 is TGCGCCAGCAGCCGAAGCGGAGACGGTTCAGACACGCAGTATTTT. This codes for CASSRSGDGSDTQYF.

The chain combines TRBV7-6 with TRBJ1-5; 9 bases are shared with TRBD1. CDR3 size: 18 residues. Germline values: CDR1 SGHVS, CDR2 FNYEAQ. With 1 base clipped from V and 4 bases from J, the junction kept 11 bases outside the gene matches. This chain's CDR3 is CASSLGGGTGRLNQPQHF. CDR3 coding DNA: TGTGCCAGCAGCTTAGGAGGGGGGACAGGGCGACTTAATCAGCCCCAGCATTTT.

The genes are TRBV28 and TRBJ2-3; D is possibly TRBD1 (5 bases). CDR1 is MDHEN and CDR2 is SYDVKM in the germline V gene. CDR3 length: 16 residues. The V gene lost 5 bases and the J gene lost 3 bases, with 18 bases spanning the gap. CDR3 in DNA: TGTGCCAGCAGTCCAAGGACACGGAACCTAACAGATACGCAGTATTTT. As protein: CASSPRTRNLTDTQYF.

This clone was seen a few times. V and J are TRBV2 and TRBJ1-1; TRBD1 matches at 8 bases. Germline V lookup: CDR1 SNHLY, CDR2 FYNNEI. The CDR3 is 14 residues long. Germline trimming cut 4 bases from V and 8 bases from J; bases unmatched to any gene: 9. As DNA, the CDR3 is TGTGCCAGCAGTGTTGTCGGTGGACAGGGCGAAGCTTTCTTT. It is translated as CASSVVGGQGEAFF. The complete variable domain, with remaining parts taken from reference TRBV2 and TRBJ1-1, reads EPEVTQTPSHQVTQMGQEVILRCVPISNHLYFYWYRQILGQKVEFLVSFYNNEISEKSEIFDDQFSVERPDGSNFTLKIRSTKLEDSAMYFCASSVVGGQGEAFFGQGTRLTVV.

The chain has TRBV27 and TRBJ1-3, with D possibly matching TRBD1 (6 bases). CDR1 MNHEY and CDR2 SMNVEV come from the germline V gene (reference sequence). V was clipped by 7 bases and J by 3 bases, with 16 bases between them. The CDR3 sequence is 15 residues long. Here the CDR3 reads CASTSGGGGGNTIYF. The CDR3 bases are TGTGCCAGCACCTCCGGGGGGGGCGGTGGAAACACCATATATTTT.

CDR3 residues: CASSYDRWQGRGYTF. The CDR3 bases are TGTGCCAGCAGCTACGACCGTTGGCAGGGTAGGGGCTACACCTTC. V usage is TRBV14 and J usage is TRBJ1-2, with D perhaps TRBD1 (5 bases). The CDR3 covers 15 residues. Germline CDR1 is SGHDN and CDR2 is FVKESK. Deletions cut 5 bases from V and 8 bases from J, with 21 bases between.

The V and J genes are TRBV12-5 and TRBJ1-4; 7 nucleotides line up with TRBD1. CDR1 and CDR2 from the germline V gene are LGHNT and FRNRAP. CDR3 length equals 14 residues. V lost 5 bases, J lost 7 bases, and 7 bases stayed unmatched. This CDR3 reads CASGQGQRPEKLFF. Here the CDR3 DNA reads TGTGCTAGTGGTCAGGGACAGAGACCTGAAAAACTGTTTTTT.

This clone came up once. The CDR3 protein is CSADRGLETQYF. The CDR3, as DNA: TGCAGCGCGGACAGGGGGCTGGAGACCCAGTACTTC. J is TRBJ2-5 and V is TRBV29-1; TRBD1 matches at 11 bases. V lost 7 bases to trimming and J lost 5 bases; unmatched junction nucleotides: 3. The CDR3 consists of 12 residues. CDR1 is SQVTM and CDR2 is ANQGSEA in the germline V gene.